This T cell receptor beta chain was obtained from a study of CD8+ T cells in alopecia areata. As for treatment: oral pan-JAK inhibitor, 5-10 mg twice daily. Those with alopecia areata gave lesional scalp punch biopsies and peripheral blood. Extraction and reverse transcription of RNA yielded cDNA as the sequencing template. TCRdb keeps only in-frame clones here, not all; method: immunoSEQ multiplex PCR. The sample shows around 110,000 clones, roughly 50% of them seen only once. V shed 2 bases and J shed 6 bases, with 4 bases lying between them. The germline V gene has CDR1 MNHEY and CDR2 SMNVEV (reference sequence). The CDR3 is 12 residues long.

The sequence was obtained from a human donor with alopecia areata. V is TRBV27 and J is TRBJ2-2; no reliable D call. Sequencing was performed on CD8+ T cells sorted from blood, taken at week 24, from a patient treated with tofacitinib. The CDR3 reads CASSLTAGELFF. The CDR3 region has the DNA TGTGCCAGCAGTTTAACGGCCGGGGAGCTGTTTTTT.